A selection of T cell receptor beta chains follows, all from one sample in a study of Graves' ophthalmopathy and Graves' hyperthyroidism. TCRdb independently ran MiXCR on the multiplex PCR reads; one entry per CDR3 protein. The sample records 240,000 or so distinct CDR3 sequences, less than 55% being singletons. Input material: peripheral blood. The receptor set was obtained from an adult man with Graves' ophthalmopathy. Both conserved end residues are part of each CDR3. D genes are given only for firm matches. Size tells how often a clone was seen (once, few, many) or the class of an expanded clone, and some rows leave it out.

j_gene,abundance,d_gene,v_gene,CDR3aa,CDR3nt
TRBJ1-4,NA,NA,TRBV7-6,CASSSTSGRNYNEKLFF,TGTGCCAGCAGTTCCACTAGCGGGAGGAATTACAATGAAAAACTGTTTTTT
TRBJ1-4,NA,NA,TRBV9,CASSKEGQLNEKLFF,TGTGCCAGCAGCAAAGAGGGGCAGCTGAATGAAAAACTGTTTTTT
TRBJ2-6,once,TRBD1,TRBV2,CASSPARTGISGANVLTF,TGTGCCAGCAGTCCGGCGAGGACAGGAATCTCTGGGGCCAACGTCCTGACTTTC
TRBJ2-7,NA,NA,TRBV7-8,CASSRGPHQGFEQYF,TGTGCCAGCAGCCGAGGCCCACACCAGGGATTCGAGCAGTACTTC
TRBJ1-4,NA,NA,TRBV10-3,CAISESGPTNEKLFF,TGTGCCATCAGTGAATCAGGCCCAACTAATGAAAAACTGTTTTTT
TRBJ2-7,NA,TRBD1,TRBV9,CASSRNPGQGTMGQYF,TGTGCCAGCAGCCGCAATCCGGGACAGGGGACTATGGGGCAGTACTTC
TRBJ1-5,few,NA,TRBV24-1,CATSDPWAHGNQPQHF,TGTGCCACCAGTGACCCCTGGGCCCATGGCAATCAGCCCCAGCATTTT
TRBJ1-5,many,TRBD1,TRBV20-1,CSAAQGSNQPQHF,TGCAGTGCTGCACAGGGGAGCAATCAGCCCCAGCATTTT
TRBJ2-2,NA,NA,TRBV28,CASREEYTGELFF,TGTGCCAGCAGGGAAGAGTACACCGGGGAGCTGTTTTTT
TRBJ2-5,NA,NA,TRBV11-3,CASSLLRETQYF,TGTGCCAGCAGCTTGCTTAGGGAGACCCAGTACTTC
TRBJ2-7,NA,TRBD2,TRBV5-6,CASSLVVGGDEQYF,TGTGCCAGCAGCTTGGTAGTTGGGGGGGACGAGCAGTACTTC
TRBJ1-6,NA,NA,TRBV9,CASSPGRDNSPLHF,TGTGCCAGCTCACCAGGCAGAGATAATTCACCCCTCCACTTT
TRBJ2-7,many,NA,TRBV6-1,CATGPSLYEQYF,TGTGCCACGGGTCCCTCTCTCTACGAGCAGTACTTC
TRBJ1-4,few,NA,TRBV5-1,CASSARPGATNEKLFF,TGCGCCAGCAGCGCAAGACCAGGGGCCACTAATGAAAAACTGTTTTTT
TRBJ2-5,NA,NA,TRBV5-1,CASSLGGTVQETQYF,TGCGCCAGCAGCTTAGGAGGGACAGTCCAAGAGACCCAGTACTTC
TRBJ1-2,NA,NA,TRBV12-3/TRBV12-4,CASSSWTSGNGYAF,TGTGCCAGCAGTTCTTGGACCTCTGGGAATGGCTACGCCTTC
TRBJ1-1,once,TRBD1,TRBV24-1,CATSGETGGYTEAFF,TGTGCCACCAGTGGGGAGACAGGGGGATATACTGAAGCTTTCTTT
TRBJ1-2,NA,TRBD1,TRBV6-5,CASRGGGRYGYTF,TGTGCCAGCAGGGGAGGGGGCCGGTATGGCTACACCTTC
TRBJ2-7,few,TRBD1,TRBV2,CASSPTGQDAYEQYF,TGTGCCAGCAGTCCCACGGGACAGGACGCCTACGAGCAGTACTTC
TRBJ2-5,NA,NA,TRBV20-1,CSARDRFRGGTQYF,TGCAGTGCTAGAGATAGGTTCCGGGGAGGGACCCAGTACTTC
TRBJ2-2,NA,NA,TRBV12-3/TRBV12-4,CASSLGGRGPNTGELFF,TGTGCCAGCAGTTTAGGGGGGCGGGGTCCCAACACCGGGGAGCTGTTTTTT
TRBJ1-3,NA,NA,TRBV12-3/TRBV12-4,CASSLGSIIERNTIYF,TGTGCCAGCAGTTTGGGGAGTATCATCGAGCGGAACACCATATATTTT
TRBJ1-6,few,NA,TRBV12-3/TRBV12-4,CASSLTQGNSPLHF,TGTGCCAGCAGTTTAACCCAGGGTAATTCACCCCTCCACTTT
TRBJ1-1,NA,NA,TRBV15,CATGSGENTEAFF,TGTGCCACAGGGTCAGGGGAGAACACTGAAGCTTTCTTT
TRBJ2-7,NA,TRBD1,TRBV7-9,CASSLGTGKATYEQYF,TGTGCCAGCAGCTTGGGGACAGGGAAAGCAACCTACGAGCAGTACTTC
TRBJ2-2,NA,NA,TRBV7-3,CASSSLTGELFF,TGTGCCAGCAGCTCCCTTACCGGGGAGCTGTTTTTT
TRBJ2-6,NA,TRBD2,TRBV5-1,CASSVGISGGAGANVLTF,TGCGCCAGCAGCGTAGGTATTAGCGGGGGAGCTGGGGCCAACGTCCTGACTTTC
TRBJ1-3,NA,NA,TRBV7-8,CASSLARAAAGNTIYF,TGTGCCAGCAGCTTAGCGAGAGCAGCGGCTGGAAACACCATATATTTT
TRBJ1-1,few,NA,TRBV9,CASSVEGKGNTEAFF,TGTGCCAGCAGCGTAGAGGGAAAGGGGAACACTGAAGCTTTCTTT
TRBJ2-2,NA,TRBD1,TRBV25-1,CASSVGYRQGVTGELFF,TGTGCCAGCAGCGTAGGGTACCGACAGGGAGTCACCGGGGAGCTGTTTTTT
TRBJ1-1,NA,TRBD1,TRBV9,CASSVTTGTNTEAFF,TGTGCCAGCAGCGTAACGACAGGGACGAACACTGAAGCTTTCTTT
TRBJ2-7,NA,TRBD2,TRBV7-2,CASLAGGPNEQYF,TGTGCCAGCCTAGCGGGAGGGCCGAACGAGCAGTACTTC
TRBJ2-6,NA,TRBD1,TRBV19,CASSILRGQLGAGANVLTF,TGTGCCAGTAGTATTCTTAGGGGACAGCTAGGAGCTGGGGCCAACGTCCTGACTTTC
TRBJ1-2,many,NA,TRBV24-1,CATSESGRKNYGYTF,TGTGCCACCAGTGAGTCGGGACGGAAGAACTATGGCTACACCTTC
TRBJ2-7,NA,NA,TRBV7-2,CATRGGASYEQYF,TGTGCCACCAGGGGGGGGGCGTCCTACGAGCAGTACTTC
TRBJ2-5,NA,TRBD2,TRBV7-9,CASSLSQRGGQETQYF,TGTGCCAGCAGCTTGAGCCAGCGGGGGGGCCAAGAGACCCAGTACTTC
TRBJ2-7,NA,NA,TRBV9,CASSVSIGGVDEQYF,TGTGCCAGCAGCGTCTCAATCGGCGGGGTCGACGAGCAGTACTTC